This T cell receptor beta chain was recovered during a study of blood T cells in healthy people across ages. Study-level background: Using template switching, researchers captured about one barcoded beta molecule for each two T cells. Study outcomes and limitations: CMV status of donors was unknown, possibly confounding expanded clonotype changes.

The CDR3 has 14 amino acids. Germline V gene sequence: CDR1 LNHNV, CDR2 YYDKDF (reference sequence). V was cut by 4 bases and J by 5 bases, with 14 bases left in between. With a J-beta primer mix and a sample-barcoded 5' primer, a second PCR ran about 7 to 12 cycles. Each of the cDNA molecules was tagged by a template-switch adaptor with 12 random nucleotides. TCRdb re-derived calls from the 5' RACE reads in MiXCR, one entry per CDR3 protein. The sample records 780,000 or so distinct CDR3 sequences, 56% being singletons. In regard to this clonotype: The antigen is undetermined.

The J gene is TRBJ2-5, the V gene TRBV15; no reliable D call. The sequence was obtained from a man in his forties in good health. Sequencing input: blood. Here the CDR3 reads CATSIGRTTETQYF. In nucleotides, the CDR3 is TGTGCCACCAGCATAGGAAGAACTACGGAGACCCAGTACTTC.